Given below is one T cell receptor beta chain in context. Its antigen is not identified. This entry comes from a study of blood T cells in healthy people across ages. Study results and caveats: The lack of PBMC sorting stopped any conclusive naive versus antigen-experienced comparison. The percentage of naive T cells correlated strongly with TCR beta diversity.

A sample-barcoded 5' primer and a J-beta primer mix were used in a second PCR of about 7 to 12 cycles. TCRdb itself ran the 5' RACE reads through MiXCR, one entry per CDR3 protein. The sample lists over 1.5 million distinct CDR3 sequences; around half were seen once. Germline V gives CDR1 MNHEY, CDR2 SVGAGI. The CDR3 is 16 amino acids. V was cut by 2 bases and J by 1 base, with 12 bases left in between. This TCR was recovered from a woman aged 35 to 49 in good health. Sequenced input: blood. The V gene is TRBV6-5, the J gene TRBJ2-1, with a possible D match to TRBD2 (5 bases). In DNA form, the CDR3 reads TGTGCCAGCAGTTACATTCGTCGGGAATCCTACAATGAGCAGTTCTTC. This translates into CASSYIRRESYNEQFF.